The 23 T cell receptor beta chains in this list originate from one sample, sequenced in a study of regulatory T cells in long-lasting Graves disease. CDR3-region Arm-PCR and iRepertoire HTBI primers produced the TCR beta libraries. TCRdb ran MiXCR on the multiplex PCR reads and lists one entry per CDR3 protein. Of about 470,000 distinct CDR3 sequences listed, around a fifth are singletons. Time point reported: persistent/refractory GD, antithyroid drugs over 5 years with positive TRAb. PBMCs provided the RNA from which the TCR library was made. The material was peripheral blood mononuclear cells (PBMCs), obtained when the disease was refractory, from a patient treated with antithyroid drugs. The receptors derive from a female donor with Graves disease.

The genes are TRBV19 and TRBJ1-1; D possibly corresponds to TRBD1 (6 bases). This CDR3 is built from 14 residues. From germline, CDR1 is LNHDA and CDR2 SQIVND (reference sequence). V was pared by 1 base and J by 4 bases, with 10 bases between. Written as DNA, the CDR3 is TGTGCCAGTAGTATAGGTGAGGGGGGCACTGAAGCTTTCTTT. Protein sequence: CASSIGEGGTEAFF.

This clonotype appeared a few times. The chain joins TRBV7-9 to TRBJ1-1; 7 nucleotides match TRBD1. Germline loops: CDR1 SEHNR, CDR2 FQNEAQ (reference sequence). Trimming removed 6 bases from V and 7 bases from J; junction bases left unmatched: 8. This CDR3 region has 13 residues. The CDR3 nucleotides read TGTGCCAGCAGGCAATCCCGGGACAGTGAAGCTTTCTTT. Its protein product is CASRQSRDSEAFF.

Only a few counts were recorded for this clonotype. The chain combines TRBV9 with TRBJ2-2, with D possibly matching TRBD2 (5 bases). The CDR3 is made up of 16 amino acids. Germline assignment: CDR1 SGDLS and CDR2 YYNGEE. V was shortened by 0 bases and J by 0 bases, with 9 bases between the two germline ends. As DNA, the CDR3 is TGTGCCAGCAGCGTAGTGGACTCCTCGAACACCGGGGAGCTGTTTTTT. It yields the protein CASSVVDSSNTGELFF.

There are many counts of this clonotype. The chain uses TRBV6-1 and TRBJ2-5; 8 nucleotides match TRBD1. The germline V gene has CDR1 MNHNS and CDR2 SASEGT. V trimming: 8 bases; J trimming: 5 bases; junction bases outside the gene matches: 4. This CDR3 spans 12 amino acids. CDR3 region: CASSGGRETQYF. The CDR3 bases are TGTGCCAGCTCAGGGGGCAGGGAGACCCAGTACTTC.

CDR3 nucleotides: TGTGCCAGCAGCCCCCGAACAGGATTCTACAATGAGCAGTTCTTC. As protein: CASSPRTGFYNEQFF. V gene TRBV9 combines with J gene TRBJ2-1, with a weak D call TRBD1 (5 bases). The V end lost 4 bases, the J end lost 3 bases, and 14 bases lay between the germline ends. There are 15 residues in the CDR3. The germline CDR1 and CDR2 sequences are SGDLS and YYNGEE.

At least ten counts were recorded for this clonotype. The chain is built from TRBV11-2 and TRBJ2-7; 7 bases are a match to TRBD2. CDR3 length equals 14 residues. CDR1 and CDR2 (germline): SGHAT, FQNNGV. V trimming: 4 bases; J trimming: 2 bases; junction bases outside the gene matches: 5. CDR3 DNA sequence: TGTGCCAGCAGCTCCTCTAGCGGAACCTACGAGCAGTACTTC. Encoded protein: CASSSSSGTYEQYF.

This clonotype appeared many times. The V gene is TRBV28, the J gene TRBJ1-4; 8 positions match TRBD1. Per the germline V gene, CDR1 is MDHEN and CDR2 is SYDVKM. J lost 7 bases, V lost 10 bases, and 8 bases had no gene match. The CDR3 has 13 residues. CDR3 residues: CATQGARGEKLFF. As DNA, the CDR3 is TGTGCCACCCAGGGGGCGCGGGGTGAAAAACTGTTTTTT.

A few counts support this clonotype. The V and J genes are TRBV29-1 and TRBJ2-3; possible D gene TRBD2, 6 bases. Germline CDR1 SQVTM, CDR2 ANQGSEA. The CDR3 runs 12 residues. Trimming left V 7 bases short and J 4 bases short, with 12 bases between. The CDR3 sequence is CSGEENADTQYF. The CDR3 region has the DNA TGCAGCGGGGAGGAAAATGCAGATACGCAGTATTTT.

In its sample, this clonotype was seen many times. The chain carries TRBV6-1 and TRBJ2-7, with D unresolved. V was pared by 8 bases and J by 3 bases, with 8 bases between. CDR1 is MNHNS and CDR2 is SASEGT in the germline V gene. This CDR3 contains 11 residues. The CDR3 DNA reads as TGTGCCAGCGGAGACGTCTACGAGCAGTACTTC. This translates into CASGDVYEQYF.

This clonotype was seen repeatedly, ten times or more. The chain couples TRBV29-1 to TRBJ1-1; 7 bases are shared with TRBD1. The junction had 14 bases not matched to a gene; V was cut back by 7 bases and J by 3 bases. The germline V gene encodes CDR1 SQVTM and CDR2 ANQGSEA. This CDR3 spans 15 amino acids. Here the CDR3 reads CSARPGGIGHTEAFF. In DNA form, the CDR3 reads TGCAGCGCTCGCCCAGGGGGGATCGGTCACACTGAAGCTTTCTTT.

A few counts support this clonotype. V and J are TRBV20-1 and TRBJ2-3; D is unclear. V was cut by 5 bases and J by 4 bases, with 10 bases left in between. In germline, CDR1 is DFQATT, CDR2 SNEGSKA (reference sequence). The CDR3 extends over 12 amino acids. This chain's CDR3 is CSAPADADTQYF. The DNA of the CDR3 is TGCAGTGCTCCCGCGGATGCAGATACGCAGTATTTT.

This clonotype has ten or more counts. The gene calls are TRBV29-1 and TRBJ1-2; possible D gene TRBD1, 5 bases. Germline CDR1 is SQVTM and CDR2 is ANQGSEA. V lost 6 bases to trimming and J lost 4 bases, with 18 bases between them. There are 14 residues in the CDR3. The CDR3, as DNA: TGCAGCGTCCAGGGTGGGGCTGCTGGCTATGGCTACACCTTC. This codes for CSVQGGAAGYGYTF.

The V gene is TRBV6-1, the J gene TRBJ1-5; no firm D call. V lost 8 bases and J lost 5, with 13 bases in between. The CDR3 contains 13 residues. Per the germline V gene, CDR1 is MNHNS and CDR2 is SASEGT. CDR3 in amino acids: CASGLTGDQPQHF. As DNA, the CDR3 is TGTGCCAGCGGCTTGACGGGTGATCAGCCCCAGCATTTT.

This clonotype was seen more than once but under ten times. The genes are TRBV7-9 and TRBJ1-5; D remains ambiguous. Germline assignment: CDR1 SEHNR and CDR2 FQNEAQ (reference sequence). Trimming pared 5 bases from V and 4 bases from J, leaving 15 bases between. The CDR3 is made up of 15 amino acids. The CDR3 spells CASSRSDLPNQPQHF. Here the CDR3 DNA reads TGTGCCAGCAGCAGGAGCGATTTACCTAATCAGCCCCAGCATTTT.

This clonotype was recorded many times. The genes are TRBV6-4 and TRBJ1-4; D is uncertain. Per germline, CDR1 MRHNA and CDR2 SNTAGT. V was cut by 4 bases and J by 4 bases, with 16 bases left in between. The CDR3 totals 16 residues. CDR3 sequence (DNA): TGTGCCAGCAGTGCCTGTACCCAGTCCAGTAATGAAAAACTGTTTTTT. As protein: CASSACTQSSNEKLFF.

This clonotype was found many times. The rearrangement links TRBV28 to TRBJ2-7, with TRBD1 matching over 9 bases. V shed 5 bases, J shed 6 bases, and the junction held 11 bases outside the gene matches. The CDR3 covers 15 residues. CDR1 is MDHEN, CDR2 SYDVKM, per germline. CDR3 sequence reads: CASSPDPGQGSEQYF. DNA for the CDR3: TGTGCCAGCAGTCCCGACCCGGGACAGGGATCCGAGCAGTACTTC.

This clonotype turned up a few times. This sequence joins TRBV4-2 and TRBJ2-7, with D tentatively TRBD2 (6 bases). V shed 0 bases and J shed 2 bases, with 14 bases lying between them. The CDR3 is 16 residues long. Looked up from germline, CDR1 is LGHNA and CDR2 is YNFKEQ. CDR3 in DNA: TGTGCCAGCAGCCAAGATTTAGGACTAACCACCTACGAGCAGTACTTC. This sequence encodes CASSQDLGLTTYEQYF.

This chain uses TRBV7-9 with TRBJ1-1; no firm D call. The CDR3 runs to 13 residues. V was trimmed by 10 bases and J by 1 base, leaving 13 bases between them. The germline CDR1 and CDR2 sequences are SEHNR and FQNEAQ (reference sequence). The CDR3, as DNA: TGTGCCACCCTCCGGGTAGGGAACACTGAAGCTTTCTTT. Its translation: CATLRVGNTEAFF.

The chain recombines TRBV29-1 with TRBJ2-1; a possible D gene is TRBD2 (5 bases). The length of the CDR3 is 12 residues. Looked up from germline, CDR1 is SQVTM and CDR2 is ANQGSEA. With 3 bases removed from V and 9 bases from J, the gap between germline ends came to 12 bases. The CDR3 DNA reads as TGCAGCGTTGAGTCGCTAGCTCCTGAGCAGTTCTTC. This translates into CSVESLAPEQFF.

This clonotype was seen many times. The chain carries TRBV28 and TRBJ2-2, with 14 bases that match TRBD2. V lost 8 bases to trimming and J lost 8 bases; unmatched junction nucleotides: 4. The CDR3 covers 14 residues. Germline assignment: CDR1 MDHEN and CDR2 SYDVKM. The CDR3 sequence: CASGLAGGEGELFF. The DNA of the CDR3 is TGTGCCAGCGGACTAGCGGGAGGAGAGGGGGAGCTGTTTTTT.

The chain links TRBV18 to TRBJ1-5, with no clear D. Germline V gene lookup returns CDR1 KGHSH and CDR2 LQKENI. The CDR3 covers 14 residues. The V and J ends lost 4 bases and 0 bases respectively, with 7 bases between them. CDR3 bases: TGTGCCAGCTCACAGCCAAATAGCAATCAGCCCCAGCATTTT. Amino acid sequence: CASSQPNSNQPQHF.

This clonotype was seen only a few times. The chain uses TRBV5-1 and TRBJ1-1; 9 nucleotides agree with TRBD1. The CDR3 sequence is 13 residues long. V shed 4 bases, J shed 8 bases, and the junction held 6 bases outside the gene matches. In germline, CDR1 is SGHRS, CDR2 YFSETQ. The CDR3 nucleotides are TGCGCCAGCAGCCCGGGACAGGGACTAGAAGCTTTCTTT. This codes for CASSPGQGLEAFF.

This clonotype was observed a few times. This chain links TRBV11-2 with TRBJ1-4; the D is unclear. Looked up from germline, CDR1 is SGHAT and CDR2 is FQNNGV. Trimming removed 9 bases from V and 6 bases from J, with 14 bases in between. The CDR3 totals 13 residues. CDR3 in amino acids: CARGRAAYEKLFF. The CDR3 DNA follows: TGTGCCAGGGGTCGGGCCGCGTATGAAAAACTGTTTTTT.